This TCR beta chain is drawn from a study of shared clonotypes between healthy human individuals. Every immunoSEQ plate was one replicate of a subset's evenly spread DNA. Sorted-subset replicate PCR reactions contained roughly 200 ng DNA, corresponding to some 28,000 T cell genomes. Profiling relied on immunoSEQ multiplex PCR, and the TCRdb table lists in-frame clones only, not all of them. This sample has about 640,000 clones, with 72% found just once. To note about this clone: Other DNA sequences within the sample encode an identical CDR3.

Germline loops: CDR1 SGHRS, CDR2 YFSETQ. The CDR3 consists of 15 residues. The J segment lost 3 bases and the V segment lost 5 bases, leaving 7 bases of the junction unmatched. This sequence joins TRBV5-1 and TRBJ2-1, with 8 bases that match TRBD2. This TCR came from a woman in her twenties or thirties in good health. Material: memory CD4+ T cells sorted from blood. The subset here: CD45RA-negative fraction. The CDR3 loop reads CASSESSGSYNEQFF. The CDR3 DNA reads TGCGCCAGCAGTGAATCGAGCGGGAGCTACAATGAGCAGTTCTTC.